This T cell receptor beta chain is drawn from a study of control samples from healthy donors and cancer patients. The CDR3 is 15 residues long. Trimming left V 4 bases short and J 0 bases short, with 12 bases between. Germline lookup yields CDR1 MDHEN and CDR2 SYDVKM. Using immunoSEQ multiplex PCR, the repertoire was profiled, and TCRdb retains in-frame clones only, with some absent. The data show roughly 63,000 clones, 85% to 90% seen once. The TCR sequence derives from a man between 60 and 75 years old with colorectal cancer. The specimen sequenced was PBMCs. The J gene is TRBJ1-2, the V gene TRBV28, with no clear D. The CDR3 spells CASSSPAGPNYGYTF. The CDR3 nucleotides are TGTGCCAGCAGTTCCCCCGCAGGCCCTAACTATGGCTACACCTTC.